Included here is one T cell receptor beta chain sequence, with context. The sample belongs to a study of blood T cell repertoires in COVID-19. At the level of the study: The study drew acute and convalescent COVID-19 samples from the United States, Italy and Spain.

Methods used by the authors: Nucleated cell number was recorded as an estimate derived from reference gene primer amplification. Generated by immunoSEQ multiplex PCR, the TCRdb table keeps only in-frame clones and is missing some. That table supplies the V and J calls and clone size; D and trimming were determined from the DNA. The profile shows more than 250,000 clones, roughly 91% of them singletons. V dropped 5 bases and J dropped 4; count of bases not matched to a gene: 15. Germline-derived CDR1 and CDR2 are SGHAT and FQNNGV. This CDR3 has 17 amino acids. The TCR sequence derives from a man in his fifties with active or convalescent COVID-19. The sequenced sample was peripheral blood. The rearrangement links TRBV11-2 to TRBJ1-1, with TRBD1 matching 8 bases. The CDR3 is CASSLTRQGTAGTEAFF. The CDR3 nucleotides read TGTGCCAGCAGCCTTACAAGACAGGGGACTGCGGGCACTGAAGCTTTCTTT.